The sequence of this T cell receptor beta chain was determined in a study of Tregs in tolerant kidney transplant recipients. As for the study in general: Mixed chimerism was transient after nonmyeloablative marrow transplants from related graft donors.

Unstimulated Tregs (CD4+CD25+CD127-) and CD4+CD25- non-Tregs were sorted from PBMCs. Notes on this clone: Its antigen is unknown.

Using immunoSEQ multiplex PCR, the repertoire was profiled, and TCRdb retains in-frame clones only, with some absent. Of 60,000 to 70,000 clones detected, 92% appear once; the ten largest clones hold 9.5% to 12%. The CDR3 is made up of 14 amino acids. Germline values: CDR1 SGHVS, CDR2 FNYEAQ. Trimming pared 0 bases from V and 5 bases from J, leaving 11 bases between. Study-level findings and limits: For some patients, primers changed over time, blocking nucleotide-level comparison. Antigen-driven expansion was suggested because donor-specific Tregs expanded more than all Tregs in tolerant patients.

The gene calls are TRBV7-6 and TRBJ2-7, with TRBD1 as a possible D gene (6 bases). The clonotype originates from a human donor who received a combined kidney and bone marrow transplant. Sequenced here: CD8+ T cells from blood, sampled before the transplant. CDR3 coding DNA: TGTGCCAGCAGCTTAGCGCAGGGGCTGGACGAGCAGTACTTC. Its translation: CASSLAQGLDEQYF.